This TCR beta chain appears in the sequencing data of a study of blood T cells in healthy people across ages. A J-beta primer mix and a sample-barcoded 5' primer were used in a second PCR of roughly 6 to 11 cycles. One entry per CDR3 protein results from TCRdb running MiXCR on the 5' RACE reads. This table has hundreds of thousands of distinct CDR3 sequences, roughly 41% appearing once. Germline loops: CDR1 KGHDR, CDR2 SFDVKD. The CDR3 has 13 amino acids. V lost 3 bases and J 7 bases, leaving 12 bases between the germline ends. The V and J genes are TRBV24-1 and TRBJ2-7, with D unclear. This sequence was found in a woman aged 60-70 years in good health. The specimen sequenced was blood. This chain's CDR3 is CATSDVDSKEQYF. The CDR3 DNA reads TGTGCCACCAGTGATGTTGACTCAAAAGAGCAGTACTTC.